The clone carrying this TCR beta chain occurred once. Authors' methods: From reference gene primer amplification, estimates of nucleated cell counts were derived. Measured with immunoSEQ multiplex PCR; TCRdb has only the in-frame clones, and not every one. V and J calls and clone size come straight from that table; D and trimming were deduced from the DNA. The sample has under 55,000 clones, 65% to 80% seen once. The V gene's germline CDR1 is MDHEN and CDR2 SYDVKM. V was clipped by 8 bases and J by 5 bases, with 15 bases between them. The CDR3 sequence is 13 residues long. This record comes from a study of blood T cell repertoires in COVID-19. Across the whole study: From T cells, B-cell-depleted T cells, or PBMCs came the material, which was cDNA or gDNA.

The chain is built from TRBV28 and TRBJ1-1, with D possibly being TRBD1 (6 bases). The sequence derives from a man between 70 and 80 years old with acute or convalescent COVID-19. The sequencing input was peripheral blood. The CDR3 DNA is TGTGCCAGCGAACAGGGTAGGAGGACTGAAGCTTTCTTT. Its translation: CASEQGRRTEAFF.